This T cell receptor beta chain was profiled in a study of T cell repertoires in cytomegalovirus infection (dated by TCRdb to between 2019 and 2020). The study in broad terms: Alongside well-studied HLA-B-restricted epitopes, the peptide stimulations were aimed at recently identified HLA-C-restricted CMV epitopes, whose presentation resists viral immunomodulation. Because public TCR beta signatures pointed to carriage of CMV infection together with the matching HLA type, the HLA type of each donor mattered for the analysis.

A note on this clonotype: Its antigen is still unknown. Base qualities were left out, and no much larger clone turns up one base away.

Paper-wide results and their limitations: The ex vivo response was dominated by HLA-C-restricted CMV-specific TCR beta clonotypes, which also provided the single most frequent clonotype in two of eight donors. Carriers of CMV infection plus the relevant HLA type were discriminated by the cumulative frequency of public TCR beta family members in the study cohort and in an independent roughly 400-donor cohort.

In the germline V gene, CDR1 corresponds to SNHLY and CDR2 to FYNNEI. The CDR3 goes from the cysteine to the phenylalanine over 15 residues. Kept here is only the CDR3 DNA, which spans 45 bases and is read in frame from base 1. V is shortened by 4 bases, J by 0 bases, and the region joining them spans 12 bases. The treatment or condition label on this specimen signifies: in vitro stimulation with specific CMV peptide epitopes to enrich CMV-specific T cells. Sequencing was carried out with an Illumina HiSeq 1500. The public reads were reprocessed in TCRdb via fastp at Q25 and MiXCR, keeping in-frame beta chains. Duplicate CDR3 protein sequences are folded into a single record with the most common DNA and genes. For this sample the table gives roughly 800,000 distinct CDR3 sequences, of which approximately 32% were detected only once. The top ten hold over 10% of the sample.

The TCR was taken from a human donor in good health (CMV status not recorded). Some clones in this sample may be carry-over from other donors' samples. Sequenced material: cultured CD8+ T cells from PBMCs, taken from culture after CMV antigen stimulation. This receptor chain uses TRBV2 and TRBJ1-2, and the D gene may be TRBD1, 5 bases matching. The DNA sequence is as follows: TGTGCCAGCAGTGGGGACCTGGGAGCTAACTATGGCTACACCTTC. Its product reads: CASSGDLGANYGYTF. Reference TRBV2 and TRBJ1-2 proteins supply the regions before and after the CDR3; the full variable domain is: EPEVTQTPSHQVTQMGQEVILRCVPISNHLYFYWYRQILGQKVEFLVSFYNNEISEKSEIFDDQFSVERPDGSNFTLKIRSTKLEDSAMYFCASSGDLGANYGYTFGSGTRLTVV.